This TCR beta chain was recovered during a study of cytomegalovirus exposure and HLA in healthy donors. Overall study results and limits: Cytomegalovirus-associated status was assigned to fewer than 200 TCR beta chains. Some public TCRs appeared in many individuals, while most sequences were rare. A few chains linked to CMV were shown in vitro to be specific for CMV antigens.

Comments on this clone: Its antigen is unidentified.

Separate from the approximately 700-subject first cohort was the approximately 120-subject validation cohort, to which the donors belonged. TCRdb keeps only in-frame clones here, not all; method: immunoSEQ multiplex PCR. In the table there are hundreds of thousands of clones, roughly 84% of which are singletons. The sample was PBMCs. The receptor's source is a woman aged 18-29 years in good health and CMV-seropositive.

CDR3 sequence reads: CASSLGGDRAGYTF. The CDR3 DNA sequence: TGTGCCAGCAGCTTAGGTGGGGACAGGGCCGGCTACACCTTC. V and J are TRBV7-8 and TRBJ1-2, with 9 positions matching TRBD1. Germline values: CDR1 SGHVS, CDR2 FQNEAQ. The CDR3 runs to 14 residues. The ends lost 1 base at V and 8 bases at J; junction bases unmatched: 5.